This T cell receptor beta chain was profiled in a study of CXCR3-negative and CXCR3-positive naive CD8 T cells. Study as a whole: The total count of TRB reads reached around 140 million, and each library contributed about 1.5 +/- 0.3 million.

Germline CDR1 reads MGHDK; CDR2 reads SYGVNS. The CDR3 covers 12 residues. With respect to this clonotype: Its antigen is unknown.

Libraries of TRB cDNA were made by 5' RACE and carried UMIs. TCRdb re-called the 5' RACE reads; every CDR3 protein appears as one record, without DNA. This listing includes around 45,000 distinct CDR3 sequences. Study-wide findings and caveats: Both naive subsets carried similar amounts of surface CD5, so TCR strength was inferred from TRB CDR3 properties. TRBV-TRBJ usage was similar across naive CXCR3 subsets but distinct in memory cells. Hydrophobicity of TRB CDR3s was greater in CXCR3-positive naive cells than in CXCR3-negative naive cells.

The TCR originated in a human donor in good health. Some clones in this sample may be carry-over from other donors' samples. The material sequenced was naive CXCR3- CD8+ T cells from blood. Noted subset: CD45RO-CCR7+CD27+CD95- naive CD8+ T cells lacking CXCR3 (TNR3-). The genes are TRBV25-1 and TRBJ2-7; TCRdb's D call of TRBD2 is untestable without DNA. The CDR3 is CASSDPPGAFLF.